This T cell receptor beta chain appears in the sequencing data of a study of immune cell composition in non-small cell lung cancer. Findings of the study overall: Squamous lung tumours showed higher top 10 clone scores and clonality than adenocarcinomas.

Data came from immunoSEQ multiplex PCR; TCRdb stores just in-frame clones and leaves some out. Among more than 11,000 clones, 65% to 85% were seen once, and the ten largest hold roughly 11%. The CDR3 is made up of 13 amino acids. The V gene lost 5 bases and the J gene lost 15 bases, with 20 bases spanning the gap. Germline assignment: CDR1 SGHTA and CDR2 FQGTGA. A remark on this clone: As yet, its antigen is unknown.

This chain links TRBV7-3 with TRBJ2-1; either TRBD1 or TRBD2 may supply D (5 bases each). This clonotype was obtained from a human donor with non-small cell lung cancer. The source material was lung tumor tissue. The CDR3 nucleotides are TGTGCCAGCAGCCCAGGAACCGGGACCAGTTCGTTCTTC. Translated, it gives CASSPGTGTSSFF. The variable domain in full, completed from reference TRBV7-3 and TRBJ2-1, reads GAGVSQTPSNKVTEKGKYVELRCDPISGHTALYWYRQSLGQGPEFLIYFQGTGAADDSGLPNDRFFAVRPEGSVSTLKIQRTERGDSAVYLCASSPGTGTSSFFGPGTRLTVL.